This T cell receptor (beta chain) was sequenced during a study of blood T cell repertoires in COVID-19 (dated by TCRdb to the early 2020s). Regarding the complete study: Samples covering the acute and convalescent phases of COVID-19 were provided by collaborators in the United States, Italy and Spain. The prospective study material was composed of cDNA or gDNA derived from T cells, B-cell-depleted T cells, or PBMCs. The dataset comprised deeply sampled blood TCRbeta repertoires from subjects exposed to, actively infected with, or recovered from COVID-19. A freely available public database, intended as a resource for researchers studying the immune response to SARS-CoV-2, is where the repertoires were released. The samples were drawn from two sources: the first 160 participants of the ongoing ImmuneRACE study, and about 1,300 subjects contributed by 6 global collaborators. Sample metadata almost always included a de-identified subject ID, COVID-19 status, age in years and sex. Where HLA class I and class II types were available, the types were taken from metadata supplied by the sample provider, not from assay-based typing.

Points the paper makes about the study in general: Clinical and demographic metadata were provided uncurated, with the amount varying by source and participant.

One collaborating source in Seattle enrolled patients while the patients were actively infected and followed the patients over time throughout the course of disease. Each collaborating institution followed its own protocols to collect whole blood in K2EDTA tubes. Collaborator samples were shipped for TCRbeta analysis as frozen whole blood, isolated PBMCs, or DNA extracted from either sample type. Concerning this clone: It has no known antigen specificity. No much larger clone is present one base from it, and per-base qualities are unavailable.

The immunoSEQ Assay, a bias-controlled multiplex PCR, was used to amplify TCRbeta CDR3 regions from genomic DNA. The study's processing was this. The number of nucleated cells in each sample was estimated from the amplification of reference gene primers within the assay. To quantify the absolute abundance of each unique TCRbeta CDR3 rearrangement, sequence reads were collapsed and filtered. For each sample, productive Simpson clonality was calculated as the square root of Simpson's diversity index over productive rearrangements. This is the immuneACCESS table as TCRdb keeps it, with only in-frame sequences that have V and J called. A part of the clones is gone; compared with another copy, unresolved V genes explain less than half, and the rest is unexplained. The V and J calls and clone size are taken from that table; D and trimming were inferred from the DNA. In this sample the table shows roughly 200,000 clones, roughly four fifths of which occur a single time. The ten largest clones capture around 7.8% of the sample.

The TCR was taken from a woman aged 80 or older with COVID-19, enrolled during active disease. Material: peripheral blood.

The nucleotides are TGCGCCAGCAGCTTCGGGACTAGCGGGGTGAATGAGCAGTTCTTC. This encodes CASSFGTSGVNEQFF. This chain is built from TRBV5-1 and TRBJ2-1, and 13 bases in between align with TRBD2. The CDR3 has 15 amino acids, counting the end cysteine and phenylalanine. Of all the DNA, just the CDR3 is kept, 45 bases in frame from base 1. The germline V gene gives CDR1 as SGHRS and CDR2 as YFSETQ. From V the trimming removes 2 bases and from J it removes 7 bases, while the gene matches leave 3 bases of the junction unaccounted for.